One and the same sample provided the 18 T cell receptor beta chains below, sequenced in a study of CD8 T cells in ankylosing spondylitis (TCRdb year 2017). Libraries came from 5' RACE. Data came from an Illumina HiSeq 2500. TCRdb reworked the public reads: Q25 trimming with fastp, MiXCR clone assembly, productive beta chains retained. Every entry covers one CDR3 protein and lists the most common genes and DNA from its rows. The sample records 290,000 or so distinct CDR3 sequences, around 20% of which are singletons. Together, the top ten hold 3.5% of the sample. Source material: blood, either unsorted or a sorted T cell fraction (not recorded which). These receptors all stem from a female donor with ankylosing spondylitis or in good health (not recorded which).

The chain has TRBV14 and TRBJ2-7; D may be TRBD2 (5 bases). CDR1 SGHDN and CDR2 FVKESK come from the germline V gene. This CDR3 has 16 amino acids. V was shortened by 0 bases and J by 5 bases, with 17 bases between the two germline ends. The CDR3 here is CASSQDWSGSLHEQYF. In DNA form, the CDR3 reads TGTGCCAGCAGCCAAGATTGGAGCGGATCACTCCACGAGCAGTACTTC. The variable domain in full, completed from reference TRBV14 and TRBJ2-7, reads EAGVTQFPSHSVIEKGQTVTLRCDPISGHDNLYWYRRVMGKEIKFLLHFVKESKQDESGMPNNRFLAERTGGTYSTLKVQPAELEDSGVYFCASSQDWSGSLHEQYFGPGTRLTVT.

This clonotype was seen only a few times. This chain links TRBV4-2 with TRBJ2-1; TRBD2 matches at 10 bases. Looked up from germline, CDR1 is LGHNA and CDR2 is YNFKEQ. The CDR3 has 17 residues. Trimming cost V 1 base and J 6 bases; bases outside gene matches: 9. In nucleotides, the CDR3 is TGTGCCAGCAGCCAAGTCCTAGCGGGAGAAGCGCTCAATGAGCAGTTCTTC. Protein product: CASSQVLAGEALNEQFF.

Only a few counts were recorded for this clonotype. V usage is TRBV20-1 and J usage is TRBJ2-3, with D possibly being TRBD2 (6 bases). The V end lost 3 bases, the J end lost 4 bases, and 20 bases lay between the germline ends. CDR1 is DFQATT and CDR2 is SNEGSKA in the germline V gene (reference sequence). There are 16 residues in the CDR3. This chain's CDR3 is CSARPWDQGGADTQYF. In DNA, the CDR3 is TGCAGTGCTAGGCCCTGGGACCAGGGAGGAGCAGATACGCAGTATTTT.

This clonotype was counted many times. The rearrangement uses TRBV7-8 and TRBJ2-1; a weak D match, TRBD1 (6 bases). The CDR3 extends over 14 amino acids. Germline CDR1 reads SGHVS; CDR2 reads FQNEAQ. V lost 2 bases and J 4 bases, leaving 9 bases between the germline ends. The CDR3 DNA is TGTGCCAGCAGCTTAACAGGGTTGTACAATGAGCAGTTCTTC. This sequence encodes CASSLTGLYNEQFF.

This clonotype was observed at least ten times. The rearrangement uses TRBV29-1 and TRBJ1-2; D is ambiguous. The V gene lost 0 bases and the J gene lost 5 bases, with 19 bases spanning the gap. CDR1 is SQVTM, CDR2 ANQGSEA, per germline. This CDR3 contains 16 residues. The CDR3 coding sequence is TGCAGCGTTGAAGATCGACCTCAAGGCCCCAAATATGGCTACACCTTC. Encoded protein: CSVEDRPQGPKYGYTF.

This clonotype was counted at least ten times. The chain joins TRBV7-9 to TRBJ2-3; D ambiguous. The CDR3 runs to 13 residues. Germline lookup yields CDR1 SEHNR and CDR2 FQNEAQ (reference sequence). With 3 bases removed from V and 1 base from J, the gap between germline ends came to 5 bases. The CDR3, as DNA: TGTGCCAGCAGCTTTGTTGGCACAGATACGCAGTATTTT. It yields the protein CASSFVGTDTQYF.

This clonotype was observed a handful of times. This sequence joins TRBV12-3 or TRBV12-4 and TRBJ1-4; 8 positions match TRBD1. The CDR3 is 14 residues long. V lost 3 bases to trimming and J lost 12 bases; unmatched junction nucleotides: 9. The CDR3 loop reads CASSFQGQGRQLFF. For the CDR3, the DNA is TGTGCCAGCAGTTTTCAAGGACAGGGTAGGCAACTGTTTTTT.

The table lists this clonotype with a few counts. The CDR3 DNA reads TGTGCCAGCAGTCTGACCGGGACAGGGGTAGTCGGGGAGCTGTTTTTT. This sequence encodes CASSLTGTGVVGELFF. The chain couples TRBV6-1 to TRBJ2-2; the match to TRBD1 covers 10 bases. Germline CDR1 MNHNS, CDR2 SASEGT. V was clipped by 5 bases and J by 7 bases; unmatched bases: 10. This CDR3 region has 16 residues.

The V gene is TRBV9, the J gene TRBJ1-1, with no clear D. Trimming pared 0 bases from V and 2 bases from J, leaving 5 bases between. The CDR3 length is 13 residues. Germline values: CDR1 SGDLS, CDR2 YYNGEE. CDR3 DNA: TGTGCCAGCAGCGTAGCCACTAACACTGAAGCTTTCTTT. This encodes CASSVATNTEAFF.

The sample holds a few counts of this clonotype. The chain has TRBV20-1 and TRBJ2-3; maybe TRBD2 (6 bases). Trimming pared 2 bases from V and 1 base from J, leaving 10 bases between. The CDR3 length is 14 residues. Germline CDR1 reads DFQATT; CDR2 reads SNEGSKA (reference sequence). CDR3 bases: TGCAGTGCTAGACGGGAGCGAGGCACAGATACGCAGTATTTT. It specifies CSARRERGTDTQYF.

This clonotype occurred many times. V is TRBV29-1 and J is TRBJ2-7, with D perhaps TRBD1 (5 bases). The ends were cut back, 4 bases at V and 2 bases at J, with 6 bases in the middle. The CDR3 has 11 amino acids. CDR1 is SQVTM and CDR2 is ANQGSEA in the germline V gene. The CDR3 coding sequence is TGCAGCGTTGTGACAGCCTACGAGCAGTACTTC. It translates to CSVVTAYEQYF.

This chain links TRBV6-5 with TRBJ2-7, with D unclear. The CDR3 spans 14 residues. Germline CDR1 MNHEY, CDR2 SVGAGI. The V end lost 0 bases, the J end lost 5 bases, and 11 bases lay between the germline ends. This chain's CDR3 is CASSYSRRDHEQYF. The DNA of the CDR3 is TGTGCCAGCAGTTACTCAAGAAGGGATCACGAGCAGTACTTC.

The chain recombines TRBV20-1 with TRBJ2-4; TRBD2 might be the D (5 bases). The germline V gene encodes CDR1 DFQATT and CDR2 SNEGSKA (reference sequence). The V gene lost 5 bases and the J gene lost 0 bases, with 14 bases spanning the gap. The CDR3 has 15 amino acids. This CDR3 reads CSARAVGLAKNIQYF. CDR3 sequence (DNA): TGCAGTGCTCGAGCGGTGGGATTAGCCAAAAACATTCAGTACTTC.

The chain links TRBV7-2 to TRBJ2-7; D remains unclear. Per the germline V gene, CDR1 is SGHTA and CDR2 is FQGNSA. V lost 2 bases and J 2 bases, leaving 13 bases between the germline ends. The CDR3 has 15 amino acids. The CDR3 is CASSLNTGATYEQYF. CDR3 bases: TGTGCCAGCAGCTTAAATACGGGCGCTACCTACGAGCAGTACTTC.

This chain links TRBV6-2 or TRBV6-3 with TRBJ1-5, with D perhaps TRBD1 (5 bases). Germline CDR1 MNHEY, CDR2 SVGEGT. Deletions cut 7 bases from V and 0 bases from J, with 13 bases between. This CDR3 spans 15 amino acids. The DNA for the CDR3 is TGTGCCAGCACCACGGGGCAGATTAGCAATCAGCCCCAGCATTTT. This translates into CASTTGQISNQPQHF.

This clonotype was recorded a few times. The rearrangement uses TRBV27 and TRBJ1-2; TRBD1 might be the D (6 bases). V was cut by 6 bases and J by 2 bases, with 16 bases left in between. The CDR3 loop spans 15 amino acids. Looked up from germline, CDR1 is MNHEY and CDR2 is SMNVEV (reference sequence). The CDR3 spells CASRPRKGGNYGYTF. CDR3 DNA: TGTGCCAGCAGACCTAGGAAGGGGGGGAACTATGGCTACACCTTC.

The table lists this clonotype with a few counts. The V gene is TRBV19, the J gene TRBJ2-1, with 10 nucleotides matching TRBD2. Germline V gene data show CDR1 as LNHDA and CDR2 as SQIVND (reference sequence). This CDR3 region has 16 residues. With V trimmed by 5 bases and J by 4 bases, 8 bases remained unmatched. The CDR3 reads CASSFRTSGGYNEQFF. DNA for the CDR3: TGTGCCAGTAGTTTCCGGACTAGCGGAGGGTACAATGAGCAGTTCTTC.

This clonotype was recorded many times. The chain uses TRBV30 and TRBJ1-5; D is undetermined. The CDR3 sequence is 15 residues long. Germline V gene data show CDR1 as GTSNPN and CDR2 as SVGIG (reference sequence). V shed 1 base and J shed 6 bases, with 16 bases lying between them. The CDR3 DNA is TGTGCCTGGAGTGAAAAAGGGTGGGGTGGTCAGCCCCAGCATTTT. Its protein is CAWSEKGWGGQPQHF. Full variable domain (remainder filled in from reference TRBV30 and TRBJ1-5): SQTIHQWPATLVQPVGSPLSLECTVEGTSNPNLYWYRQAAGRGLQLLFYSVGIGQISSEVPQNLSASRPQDRQFILSSKKLLLSDSGFYLCAWSEKGWGGQPQHFGDGTRLSIL.